These 20 T cell receptor beta chains share one sample of origin, sequenced in a study of blood T cell repertoires in COVID-19. The repertoire was sequenced with immunoSEQ multiplex PCR; TCRdb's copy has only in-frame clones and lacks some. The data contain roughly 150,000 clones, approximately 83% of them seen just once; the ten biggest clones take up roughly 9.2%. Sample: peripheral blood. Receptor source: a woman older than 75 with active or convalescent COVID-19.

This clone has more than one count but fewer than ten. The rearrangement joins TRBV7-2 to TRBJ1-3; unclear D gene. Germline V CDR1 and CDR2: SGHTA, FQGNSA. The CDR3 extends over 13 amino acids. Trimming took 1 base from V and 4 from J, leaving 5 bases between them. The CDR3 bases are TGTGCCAGCAGCTTAGTAGCGGGAAACACCATATATTTT. Amino acid sequence: CASSLVAGNTIYF.

The CDR3: CASSRDTTNYGYTF. CDR3 DNA sequence: TGTGCCAGCAGTAGGGACACCACAAACTATGGCTACACCTTC. The gene calls are TRBV6-5 and TRBJ1-2; D may be TRBD1 (6 bases). Per the germline V gene, CDR1 is MNHEY and CDR2 is SVGAGI. Trimming removed 5 bases at V and 2 bases at J, with 12 bases between. The CDR3 runs to 14 residues.

In this sample, this clone turned up once. V gene TRBV27 combines with J gene TRBJ2-5; D is uncertain. This CDR3 contains 16 residues. Per the germline V gene, CDR1 is MNHEY and CDR2 is SMNVEV (reference sequence). The V end was cut by 0 bases, the J end by 0 bases, with 11 bases between. The CDR3 DNA follows: TGTGCCAGCAGTTTATCCCTTGCAGGCAACCAAGAGACCCAGTACTTC. Protein product: CASSLSLAGNQETQYF.

This clone turned up a few times. The chain employs TRBV10-3 and TRBJ2-7; 10 bases align to TRBD1. Germline V gene sequence: CDR1 ENHRY, CDR2 SYGVKD. The CDR3 length is 14 residues. V lost 6 bases to trimming and J lost 6 bases; unmatched junction nucleotides: 8. CDR3 coding DNA: TGTGCCATCAGGAGACAGGGGGCGAGGAGCGAGCAGTACTTC. This codes for CAIRRQGARSEQYF.

The CDR3 region is CASSITSPGQGYTF. In nucleotides, the CDR3 is TGTGCCAGTAGTATAACGTCCCCGGGACAGGGCTACACCTTC. The chain joins TRBV19 to TRBJ1-2; 7 nucleotides agree with TRBD1. V lost 2 bases and J lost 8; bases outside the gene matches: 8. This CDR3 has 14 amino acids. The V gene's germline CDR1 is LNHDA and CDR2 SQIVND (reference sequence).

The chain links TRBV19 to TRBJ1-1, with D possibly being TRBD1 (5 bases). The V gene lost 5 bases and the J gene lost 2 bases, with 12 bases spanning the gap. The CDR3 spans 14 residues. Germline V gene lookup returns CDR1 LNHDA and CDR2 SQIVND (reference sequence). CDR3 DNA sequence: TGTGCCAGTAGTCCCGGGGGAGTTAACACTGAAGCTTTCTTT. It translates to CASSPGGVNTEAFF.

The chain has TRBV9 and TRBJ1-5; weak D call: TRBD1 (5 bases). The CDR3 runs to 15 residues. CDR1 and CDR2 (germline): SGDLS, YYNGEE. Trimming shortened V by 3 bases and J by 7 bases, and 17 bases separated the two germline ends. The CDR3 is CASSAAGLPGQPQHF. In nucleotides, the CDR3 is TGTGCCAGCAGCGCAGCGGGGCTCCCCGGGCAGCCCCAGCATTTT.

This clone was observed a single time. J is TRBJ1-5 and V is TRBV7-2; TRBD1 is a possible D gene (6 bases). This CDR3 has 16 amino acids. Germline CDR1 and CDR2: SGHTA and FQGNSA. Trimming removed 0 bases at V and 6 bases at J, with 15 bases between. The CDR3 reads CASSLAMGGPAQPQHF. In DNA form, the CDR3 reads TGTGCCAGCAGCTTAGCGATGGGGGGGCCAGCTCAGCCCCAGCATTTT.

The rearrangement uses TRBV5-1 and TRBJ2-3; 11 bases line up with TRBD2. Germline loops: CDR1 SGHRS, CDR2 YFSETQ. The CDR3 is 15 residues long. The V gene end was trimmed by 5 bases and the J gene end by 3 bases; junction bases not matched to a gene: 5. This chain's CDR3 is CASRPTSGGTDTQYF. As DNA, the CDR3 is TGCGCCAGCAGACCTACTAGCGGGGGAACAGATACGCAGTATTTT.

J is TRBJ1-3 and V is TRBV18; D call uncertain. Germline values: CDR1 KGHSH, CDR2 LQKENI. CDR3 length: 15 residues. V was pared by 0 bases and J by 0 bases, with 6 bases between. For the CDR3, the DNA is TGTGCCAGCTCACCACCCGTCGGCTCTGGAAACACCATATATTTT. It yields the protein CASSPPVGSGNTIYF.

The chain combines TRBV27 with TRBJ2-7; 7 positions agree with TRBD1. The V segment lost 2 bases and the J segment 2 bases; nucleotides outside the gene matches: 3. The CDR3 totals 14 residues. In germline, CDR1 is MNHEY, CDR2 SMNVEV (reference sequence). This chain's CDR3 is CASSLEQGPYEQYF. CDR3 nucleotides: TGTGCCAGCAGTTTAGAACAGGGGCCCTACGAGCAGTACTTC.

V is TRBV10-3 and J is TRBJ1-4, with a weak D call TRBD1 (5 bases). Looked up from germline, CDR1 is ENHRY and CDR2 is SYGVKD. Trimming cost V 11 bases and J 8 bases, with 21 bases left between them. This CDR3 is built from 14 residues. CDR3 region: CAPRRGRVREKLFF. DNA for the CDR3: TGTGCCCCCCGGCGGGGGAGGGTGAGGGAAAAACTGTTTTTT.

The gene calls are TRBV12-5 and TRBJ2-2; D is undetermined. V shed 8 bases and J shed 1 base, with 14 bases lying between them. The length of the CDR3 is 15 residues. Per the germline V gene, CDR1 is LGHNT and CDR2 is FRNRAP. The CDR3 sequence: CASTLTRLNTGELFF. CDR3 bases: TGTGCTAGTACCTTAACCAGGTTGAACACCGGGGAGCTGTTTTTT.

V and J are TRBV2 and TRBJ1-6; TRBD1 aligns across 7 bases. In germline, CDR1 is SNHLY, CDR2 FYNNEI. The CDR3 is made up of 15 amino acids. The V gene end was trimmed by 10 bases and the J gene end by 6 bases; junction bases not matched to a gene: 12. In DNA form, the CDR3 reads TGTGCCACCAATGAACAGGGGTTAGTTAATTCACCCCTCCACTTT. This sequence encodes CATNEQGLVNSPLHF.

The chain employs TRBV30 and TRBJ1-2, with 11 bases fitting TRBD1. CDR1 and CDR2 from the germline V gene are GTSNPN and SVGIG (reference sequence). J gave up 8 bases and V 4 bases, and 9 bases lay outside the gene matches. The CDR3 is made up of 14 amino acids. CDR3 loop: CAWMLGTGGRGYTF. DNA for the CDR3: TGTGCCTGGATGCTGGGGACAGGGGGTCGGGGCTACACCTTC.

This clone occurred once. The chain recombines TRBV25-1 with TRBJ1-1; 7 positions agree with TRBD1. The CDR3 spans 13 residues. Trimming cost V 6 bases and J 3 bases; bases outside gene matches: 4. Per the germline V gene, CDR1 is MGHDK and CDR2 is SYGVNS. The chain's CDR3 is CASRGQVHTEAFF. CDR3 DNA: TGTGCCAGCAGAGGACAGGTGCACACTGAAGCTTTCTTT. Together with reference TRBV25-1 and TRBJ1-1, the CDR3 gives the full variable domain: EADIYQTPRYLVIGTGKKITLECSQTMGHDKMYWYQQDPGMELHLIHYSYGVNSTEKGDLSSESTVSRIRTEHFPLTLESARPSHTSQYLCASRGQVHTEAFFGQGTRLTVV.

In the case of this clone: Other DNA sequences in this specimen translate into the identical CDR3. The rearrangement joins TRBV5-1 to TRBJ2-1, with unresolved D. The V end lost 2 bases, the J end lost 0 bases, and 6 bases lay between the germline ends. Germline V gene data show CDR1 as SGHRS and CDR2 as YFSETQ. This CDR3 region has 14 residues. For the CDR3, the DNA is TGCGCCAGCAGCTTTAGGAGCTCCTACAATGAGCAGTTCTTC. This sequence encodes CASSFRSSYNEQFF.

The CDR3: CASRPQNYGYTF. DNA for the CDR3: TGTGCCAGTAGACCGCAGAACTATGGCTACACCTTC. The V call is TRBV19, the J call TRBJ1-2, with D unclear. From germline, CDR1 is LNHDA and CDR2 SQIVND (reference sequence). V lost 6 bases and J 2 bases, leaving 7 bases between the germline ends. This CDR3 is built from 12 residues.

The rearrangement joins TRBV12-3 or TRBV12-4 to TRBJ2-5; 7 nucleotides line up with TRBD2. CDR3 length: 13 amino acids. Germline trimming cut 3 bases from V and 2 bases from J; bases unmatched to any gene: 0. Here the CDR3 reads CASSFSGQETQYF. For the CDR3, the DNA is TGTGCCAGCAGTTTTAGCGGGCAAGAGACCCAGTACTTC.

V is TRBV7-3 and J is TRBJ2-2, with 7 bases aligning to TRBD1. The CDR3 covers 16 residues. V was pared by 2 bases and J by 7 bases, with 10 bases of the junction left unmatched. Germline CDR1 SGHTA, CDR2 FQGTGA. The CDR3 loop is CASSLVSQGKHGELFF. The CDR3 DNA reads TGTGCCAGCAGCTTAGTATCACAGGGGAAGCACGGGGAGCTGTTTTTT.